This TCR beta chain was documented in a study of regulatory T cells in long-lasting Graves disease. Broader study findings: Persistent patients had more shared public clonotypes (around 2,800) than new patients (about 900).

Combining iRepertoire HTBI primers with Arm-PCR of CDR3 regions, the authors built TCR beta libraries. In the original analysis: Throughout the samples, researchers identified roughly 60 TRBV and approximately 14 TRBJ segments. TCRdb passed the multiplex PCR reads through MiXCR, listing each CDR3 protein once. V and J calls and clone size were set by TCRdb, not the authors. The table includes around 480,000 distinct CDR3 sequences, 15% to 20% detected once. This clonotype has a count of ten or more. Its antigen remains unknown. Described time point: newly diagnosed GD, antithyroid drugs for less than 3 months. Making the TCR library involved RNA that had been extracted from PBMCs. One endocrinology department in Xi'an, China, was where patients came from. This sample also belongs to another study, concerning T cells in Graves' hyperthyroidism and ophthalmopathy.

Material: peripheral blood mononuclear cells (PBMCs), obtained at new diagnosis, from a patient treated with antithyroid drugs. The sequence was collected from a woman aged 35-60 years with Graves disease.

The CDR3 here is CASSPGTGGRNQPQHF. CDR3 bases: TGTGCCAGCAGCCCCGGAACAGGTGGGCGTAATCAGCCCCAGCATTTT. The chain couples TRBV3-1 to TRBJ1-5; D might be TRBD1 (5 bases). CDR1 and CDR2 (germline): LGHDT, YNNKEL (reference sequence). The CDR3 length is 16 residues. Deletions cut 4 bases from V and 4 bases from J, with 17 bases between.